This T cell receptor beta chain was identified during a study of T cell repertoires in cytomegalovirus infection. Study-wide results and limits: Accumulated public TCR beta family frequency recognized individuals carrying CMV together with the relevant HLA.

The CDR3 consists of 12 residues. The V end was cut by 1 base, the J end by 9 bases, with 7 bases between. CDR1 and CDR2 from the germline V gene are SGHNT and YENEEA. TCRdb redid the calling of the reads with MiXCR, one entry per CDR3 protein. The table has 900,000 to 950,000 distinct CDR3 sequences, roughly 30% seen once. This clonotype was counted many times. Antigen: not known. This chain uses TRBV11-3 with TRBJ2-1; D gene unclear. The sample was cultured CD8+ T cells from PBMCs, taken from culture after CMV antigen stimulation. The receptor was isolated from a human donor in good health (CMV status not recorded). Some clones in this sample may be carry-over from other donors' samples. The CDR3 DNA reads TGTGCCAGCAGCTTAGTGGCTAGTGAGCAGTTCTTC. Translated: CASSLVASEQFF. Looking up the rest from reference TRBV11-3 and TRBJ2-1 gives the full variable domain: EAGVVQSPRYKIIEKKQPVAFWCNPISGHNTLYWYLQNLGQGPELLIRYENEEAVDDSQLPKDRFSAERLKGVDSTLKIQPAELGDSAVYLCASSLVASEQFFGPGTRLTVL.